The rows below give T cell receptor beta chains drawn from one sample of a study of T-cell memory formation after mild COVID-19. TCRdb re-called the 5' RACE reads through MiXCR, storing one row per CDR3 protein. Counted here are roughly 300,000 distinct CDR3 sequences, roughly 8% occurring once; the ten biggest clones make up approximately 23%. Sequences were obtained from PBMCs or a T cell subset sorted from them (not recorded which). These receptors all stem from a young man who had mild COVID-19 (a few samples of this study predate the infection). Cell type and time point are not known. The conserved cysteine and the conserved F or W are not part of the CDR3 here. Fields, in order: J gene, V gene, clone size, CDR3 protein. Clone size appears in some rows only: once, few, many, or a class for an expanded clone.

j_call: TRBJ2-7
v_call: TRBV3-1
clone_size: -
cdr3_aa: ASSRKGGGDEQY

j_call: TRBJ1-6
v_call: TRBV12-3/TRBV12-4
clone_size: few
cdr3_aa: ASSLARSYSPLH

j_call: TRBJ2-7
v_call: TRBV4-1
clone_size: few
cdr3_aa: ASSLKTGGAVHEQY

j_call: TRBJ2-5
v_call: TRBV7-6
clone_size: many
cdr3_aa: ASSERGTQY

j_call: TRBJ1-1
v_call: TRBV24-1
clone_size: -
cdr3_aa: ATSDLQGGAF

j_call: TRBJ2-7
v_call: TRBV12-3/TRBV12-4
clone_size: -
cdr3_aa: ASRPGQGAYEQY

j_call: TRBJ2-3
v_call: TRBV20-1
clone_size: few
cdr3_aa: SAREAFTDTQY

j_call: TRBJ2-1
v_call: TRBV5-1
clone_size: few
cdr3_aa: ASSLDLSRSEQF

j_call: TRBJ2-1
v_call: TRBV11-2
clone_size: few
cdr3_aa: ASSLGEGQVQF

j_call: TRBJ1-1
v_call: TRBV30
clone_size: many
cdr3_aa: ASGGRVNTEAF

j_call: TRBJ2-3
v_call: TRBV5-1
clone_size: -
cdr3_aa: ASNKGGSQY

j_call: TRBJ1-2
v_call: TRBV6-1
clone_size: -
cdr3_aa: ASNPRGNYGYT

j_call: TRBJ2-1
v_call: TRBV6-6
clone_size: -
cdr3_aa: ASSGRRRGLTLVNYNEQF

j_call: TRBJ2-5
v_call: TRBV29-1
clone_size: -
cdr3_aa: SVMGHRALETQY

j_call: TRBJ2-7
v_call: TRBV19
clone_size: many
cdr3_aa: ASSGTRKAQY

j_call: TRBJ2-2
v_call: TRBV5-6
clone_size: few
cdr3_aa: ASTRQGSDTGELF

j_call: TRBJ2-7
v_call: TRBV20-1
clone_size: many
cdr3_aa: SAGGQGHEQY

j_call: TRBJ2-1
v_call: TRBV12-3/TRBV12-4
clone_size: -
cdr3_aa: ASSFGAGGGNEQF

j_call: TRBJ1-2
v_call: TRBV9
clone_size: few
cdr3_aa: ASSVGRGGDPLDGYT

j_call: TRBJ1-4
v_call: TRBV19
clone_size: -
cdr3_aa: ARPVPGQGQVRTNEKLF

j_call: TRBJ1-6
v_call: TRBV5-1
clone_size: -
cdr3_aa: ASSLGTVNSPLH

j_call: TRBJ1-5
v_call: TRBV24-1
clone_size: -
cdr3_aa: TTSGSGEQPQH

j_call: TRBJ2-2
v_call: TRBV7-2
clone_size: -
cdr3_aa: ASSHPLGAAPGSCF

j_call: TRBJ2-1
v_call: TRBV6-4
clone_size: -
cdr3_aa: ASSESTSGVEQF

j_call: TRBJ2-3
v_call: TRBV6-4
clone_size: few
cdr3_aa: ASSDGVGGTTQY

j_call: TRBJ2-2
v_call: TRBV13
clone_size: few
cdr3_aa: ASSLVGRNTGELF

j_call: TRBJ1-1
v_call: TRBV6-5
clone_size: few
cdr3_aa: ASSYSDNMGTEAF

j_call: TRBJ1-5
v_call: TRBV6-2/TRBV6-3
clone_size: many
cdr3_aa: ASSRRATGLEPQH

j_call: TRBJ1-1
v_call: TRBV7-2
clone_size: -
cdr3_aa: ASDRENTEAF

j_call: TRBJ2-1
v_call: TRBV7-6
clone_size: few
cdr3_aa: ASSHRTGRNEQF

j_call: TRBJ1-2
v_call: TRBV30
clone_size: few
cdr3_aa: AWVPGQGARANYGYT

j_call: TRBJ1-5
v_call: TRBV5-6
clone_size: many
cdr3_aa: ASSLTGKGNQPQH

j_call: TRBJ1-1
v_call: TRBV20-1
clone_size: few
cdr3_aa: SAPGNTEAF

j_call: TRBJ1-2
v_call: TRBV5-5
clone_size: few
cdr3_aa: ASSLDWGSYGYT

j_call: TRBJ2-3
v_call: TRBV5-1
clone_size: few
cdr3_aa: ASSTSDSTDTQY

j_call: TRBJ2-3
v_call: TRBV15
clone_size: many
cdr3_aa: ATSRVTGVTDTQY

j_call: TRBJ1-1
v_call: TRBV5-1
clone_size: many
cdr3_aa: ASSLRGTEAF

j_call: TRBJ1-1
v_call: TRBV6-5
clone_size: many
cdr3_aa: ASRRDGNTEAF

j_call: TRBJ2-5
v_call: TRBV5-5
clone_size: -
cdr3_aa: ASSLVRAGQETQY

j_call: TRBJ1-1
v_call: TRBV29-1
clone_size: -
cdr3_aa: SVQGAHTEAF

j_call: TRBJ2-5
v_call: TRBV5-4
clone_size: -
cdr3_aa: ASSRGLAGAQETQY

j_call: TRBJ2-3
v_call: TRBV20-1
clone_size: -
cdr3_aa: SARKGQMSTDTQY

j_call: TRBJ1-2
v_call: TRBV12-3/TRBV12-4
clone_size: few
cdr3_aa: ASSPDRGVDGYT

j_call: TRBJ2-2
v_call: TRBV15
clone_size: -
cdr3_aa: ATSRDGPTGELF

j_call: TRBJ2-3
v_call: TRBV28
clone_size: -
cdr3_aa: ASSRTGLTDTQY

j_call: TRBJ2-7
v_call: TRBV4-1
clone_size: -
cdr3_aa: ASSPIVGGADLLYEQY

j_call: TRBJ2-5
v_call: TRBV2
clone_size: -
cdr3_aa: ASGRGYGETQY

j_call: TRBJ2-3
v_call: TRBV24-1
clone_size: few
cdr3_aa: ATSEPGTGTASTDTQY

j_call: TRBJ1-1
v_call: TRBV5-4
clone_size: few
cdr3_aa: ASSRRDTEAF